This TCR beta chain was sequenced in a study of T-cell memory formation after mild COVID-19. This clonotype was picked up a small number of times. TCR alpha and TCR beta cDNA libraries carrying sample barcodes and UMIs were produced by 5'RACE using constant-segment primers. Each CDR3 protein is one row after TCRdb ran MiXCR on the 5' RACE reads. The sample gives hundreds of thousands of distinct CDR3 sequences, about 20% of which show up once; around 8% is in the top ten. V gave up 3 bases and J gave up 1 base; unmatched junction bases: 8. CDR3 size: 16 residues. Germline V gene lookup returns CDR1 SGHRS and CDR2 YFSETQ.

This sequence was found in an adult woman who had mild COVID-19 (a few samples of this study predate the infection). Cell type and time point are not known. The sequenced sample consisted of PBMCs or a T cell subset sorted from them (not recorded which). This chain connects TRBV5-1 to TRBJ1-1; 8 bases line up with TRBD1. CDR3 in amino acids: CASSSLPGQGNTEAFF. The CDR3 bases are TGCGCCAGCAGCTCTCTACCTGGACAGGGGAACACTGAAGCTTTCTTT.